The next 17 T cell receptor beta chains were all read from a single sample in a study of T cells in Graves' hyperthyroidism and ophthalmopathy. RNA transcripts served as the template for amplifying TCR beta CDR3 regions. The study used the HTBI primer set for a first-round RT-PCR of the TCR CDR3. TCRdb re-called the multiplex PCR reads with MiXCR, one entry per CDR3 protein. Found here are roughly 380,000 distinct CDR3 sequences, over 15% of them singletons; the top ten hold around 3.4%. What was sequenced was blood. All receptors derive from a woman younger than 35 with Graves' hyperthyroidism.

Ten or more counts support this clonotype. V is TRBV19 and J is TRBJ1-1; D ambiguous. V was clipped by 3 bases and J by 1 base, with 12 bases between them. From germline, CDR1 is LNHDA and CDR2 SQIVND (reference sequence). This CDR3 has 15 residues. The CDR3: CASSIGRNWNTEAFF. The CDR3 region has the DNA TGTGCCAGTAGTATCGGACGGAACTGGAACACTGAAGCTTTCTTT. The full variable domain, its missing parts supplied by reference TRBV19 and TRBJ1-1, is DGGITQSPKYLFRKEGQNVTLSCEQNLNHDAMYWYRQDPGQGLRLIYYSQIVNDFQKGDIAEGYSVSREKKESFPLTVTSAQKNPTAFYLCASSIGRNWNTEAFFGQGTRLTVV.

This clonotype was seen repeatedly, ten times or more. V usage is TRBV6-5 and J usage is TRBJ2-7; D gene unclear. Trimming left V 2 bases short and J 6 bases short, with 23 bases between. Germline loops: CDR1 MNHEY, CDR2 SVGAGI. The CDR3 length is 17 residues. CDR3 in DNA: TGTGCCAGCAGTTACCTGCCCGGCCTCGGGCCCGTACGCGAGCAGTACTTC. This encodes CASSYLPGLGPVREQYF.

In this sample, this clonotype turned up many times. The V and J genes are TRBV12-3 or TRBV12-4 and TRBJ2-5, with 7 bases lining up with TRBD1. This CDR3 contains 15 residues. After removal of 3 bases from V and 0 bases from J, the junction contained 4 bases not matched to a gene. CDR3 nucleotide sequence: TGTGCCAGCAGTTTCACAGGGGCCGACCAAGAGACCCAGTACTTC. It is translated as CASSFTGADQETQYF.

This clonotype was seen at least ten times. The CDR3 DNA sequence: TGTGCCAGCAGTTTAGTTGGGGGCTCAAACTATGGCTACACCTTC. Translation: CASSLVGGSNYGYTF. The chain recombines TRBV12-3 or TRBV12-4 with TRBJ1-2, with D maybe TRBD1 (6 bases). V gave up 1 base and J gave up 2 bases, with 11 bases separating them. This CDR3 is built from 15 residues.

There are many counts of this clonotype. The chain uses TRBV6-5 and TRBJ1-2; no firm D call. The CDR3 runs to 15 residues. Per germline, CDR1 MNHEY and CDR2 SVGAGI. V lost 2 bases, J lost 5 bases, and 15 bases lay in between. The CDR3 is CASSYVEARIYGYTF. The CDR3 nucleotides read TGTGCCAGCAGTTACGTAGAAGCAAGAATTTATGGCTACACCTTC.

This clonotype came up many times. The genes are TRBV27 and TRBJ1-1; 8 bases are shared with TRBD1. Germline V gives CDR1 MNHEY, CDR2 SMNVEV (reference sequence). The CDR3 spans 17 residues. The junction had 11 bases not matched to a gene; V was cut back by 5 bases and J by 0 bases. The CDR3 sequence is CASSEAGGREMNTEAFF. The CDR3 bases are TGTGCCAGCAGTGAAGCAGGGGGCCGCGAAATGAACACTGAAGCTTTCTTT.

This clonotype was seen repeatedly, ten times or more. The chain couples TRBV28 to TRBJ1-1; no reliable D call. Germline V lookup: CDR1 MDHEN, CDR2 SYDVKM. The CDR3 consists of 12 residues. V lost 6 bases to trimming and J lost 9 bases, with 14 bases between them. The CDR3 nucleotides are TGTGCCAGCAGCATGCCCCGGGATAAAGCTTTCTTT. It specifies CASSMPRDKAFF.

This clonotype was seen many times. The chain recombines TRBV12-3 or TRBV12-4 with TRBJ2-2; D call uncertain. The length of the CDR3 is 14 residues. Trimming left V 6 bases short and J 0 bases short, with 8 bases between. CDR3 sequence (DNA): TGTGCCAGCAGCCGGACCCCGAACACCGGGGAGCTGTTTTTT. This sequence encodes CASSRTPNTGELFF.

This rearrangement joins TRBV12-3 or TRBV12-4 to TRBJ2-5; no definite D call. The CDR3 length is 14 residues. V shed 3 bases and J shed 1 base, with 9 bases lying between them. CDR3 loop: CASSFRTVQETQYF. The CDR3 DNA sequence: TGTGCCAGCAGTTTCAGGACGGTCCAAGAGACCCAGTACTTC.

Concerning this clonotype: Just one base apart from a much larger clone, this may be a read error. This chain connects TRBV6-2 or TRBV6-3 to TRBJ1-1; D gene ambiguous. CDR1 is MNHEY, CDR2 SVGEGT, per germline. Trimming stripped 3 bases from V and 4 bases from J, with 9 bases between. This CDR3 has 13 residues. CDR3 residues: CASSYQDGTEAFF. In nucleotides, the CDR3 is TGTGCCAGCAGTTATCAGGACGGCACTGAAGCTTTCTTT.

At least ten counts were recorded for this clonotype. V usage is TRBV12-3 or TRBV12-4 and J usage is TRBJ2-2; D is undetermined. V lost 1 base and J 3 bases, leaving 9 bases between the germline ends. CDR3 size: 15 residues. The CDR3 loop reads CASSLVARHTGELFF. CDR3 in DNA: TGTGCCAGCAGTTTAGTCGCTAGGCACACCGGGGAGCTGTTTTTT.

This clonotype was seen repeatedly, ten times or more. CDR3 loop: CASSQGRMQETQYF. CDR3 nucleotides: TGTGCCAGCAGCCAGGGACGGATGCAAGAGACCCAGTACTTC. The V and J genes are TRBV3-1 and TRBJ2-5; D possibly uses TRBD1 or TRBD2 (5 bases each). Germline V gives CDR1 LGHDT, CDR2 YNNKEL (reference sequence). This CDR3 has 14 residues. V lost 3 bases to trimming and J lost 2 bases, with 10 bases between them.

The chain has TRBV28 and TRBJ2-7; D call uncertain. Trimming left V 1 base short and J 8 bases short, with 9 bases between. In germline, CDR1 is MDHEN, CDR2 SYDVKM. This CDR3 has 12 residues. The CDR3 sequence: CASSLLDGQQYF. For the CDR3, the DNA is TGTGCCAGCAGTTTATTAGACGGACAGCAGTACTTC.

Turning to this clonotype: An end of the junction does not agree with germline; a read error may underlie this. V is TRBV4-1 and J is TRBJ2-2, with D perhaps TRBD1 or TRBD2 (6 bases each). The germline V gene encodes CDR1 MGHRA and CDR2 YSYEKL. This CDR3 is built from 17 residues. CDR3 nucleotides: TGCGCCAGCAGCCAACCCTGGTCAGGGGTAGGAGCCGGGGGGCTGTTTTTT. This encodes CASSQPWSGVGAGGLFF.

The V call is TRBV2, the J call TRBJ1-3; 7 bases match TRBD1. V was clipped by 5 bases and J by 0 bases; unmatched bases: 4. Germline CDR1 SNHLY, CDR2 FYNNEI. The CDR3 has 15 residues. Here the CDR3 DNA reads TGTGCCAGCAGTACCGGGACAGACTCTGGAAACACCATATATTTT. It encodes CASSTGTDSGNTIYF.

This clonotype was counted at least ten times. The CDR3 here is CASKWGAGSTEAFF. CDR3 nucleotides: TGTGCCAGCAAGTGGGGGGCGGGATCCACTGAAGCTTTCTTT. This chain joins TRBV6-1 and TRBJ1-1; D is perhaps TRBD1 (6 bases). V was pared by 7 bases and J by 4 bases, with 16 bases between. Germline V lookup: CDR1 MNHNS, CDR2 SASEGT. The CDR3 runs 14 residues.

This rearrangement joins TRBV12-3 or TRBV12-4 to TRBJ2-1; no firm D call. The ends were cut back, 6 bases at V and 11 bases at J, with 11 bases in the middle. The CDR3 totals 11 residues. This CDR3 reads CASSSTLKQFF. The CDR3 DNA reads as TGTGCCAGCAGCTCCACTTTGAAGCAGTTCTTC.